Listed below are T cell receptor beta chains from one sample, sequenced in a study of blood T cell repertoires in COVID-19. The protocol was immunoSEQ multiplex PCR, while the TCRdb copy is restricted to in-frame clones and leaves out a portion. The repertoire holds about 80,000 clones, with about 72% as singletons. The sequencing input was peripheral blood. The source of these receptors is a man aged 70 or older with active or convalescent COVID-19. CDR3s include the opening cysteine and the closing phenylalanine or tryptophan. Fields, in order: J gene, D gene, clone size, V gene, CDR3 length, CDR3 DNA, CDR3 protein. The D gene is left open where the match is weak. Where a row states a size, it is once, few, many or the class of an expanded clone; other rows omit it.

j_gene: TRBJ2-3; d_gene: NA; abundance: NA; v_gene: TRBV7-5; len: 14; CDR3nt: TGTGTCAGAAGCGGGGGACAGAACACAGATACGCAGTATTTT; CDR3aa: CVRSGGQNTDTQYF
j_gene: TRBJ2-2; d_gene: TRBD1; abundance: NA; v_gene: TRBV5-1; len: 16; CDR3nt: TGCGCCAGCAGCATAACAGGGGGGACGAACACCGGGGAGCTGTTTTTT; CDR3aa: CASSITGGTNTGELFF
j_gene: TRBJ2-5; d_gene: NA; abundance: NA; v_gene: TRBV2; len: 11; CDR3nt: TGTGCCAGCAGTGAACTAGAGACCCAGTACTTC; CDR3aa: CASSELETQYF
j_gene: TRBJ1-1; d_gene: NA; abundance: many; v_gene: TRBV6-4; len: 13; CDR3nt: TGTGCCAGCAGTGCAACGGGTAACACTGAAGCTTTCTTT; CDR3aa: CASSATGNTEAFF
j_gene: TRBJ1-2; d_gene: TRBD1; abundance: NA; v_gene: TRBV4-1; len: 15; CDR3nt: TGCGCCAGCAGCCAAGCCCCGGGACAGGTCTTTGGCTACACCTTC; CDR3aa: CASSQAPGQVFGYTF
j_gene: TRBJ1-5; d_gene: TRBD1; abundance: NA; v_gene: TRBV28; len: 15; CDR3nt: TGTGCCAGCAGTTCCGCCACAGGGGTGGGTCAGCCCCAGCATTTT; CDR3aa: CASSSATGVGQPQHF
j_gene: TRBJ1-2; d_gene: NA; abundance: NA; v_gene: TRBV24-1; len: 17; CDR3nt: TGTGCCACCAGTGATGACCGACGGGGGTTTGGGTCGTCTGGCTACACCTTC; CDR3aa: CATSDDRRGFGSSGYTF
j_gene: TRBJ2-1; d_gene: NA; abundance: NA; v_gene: TRBV5-1; len: 14; CDR3nt: TGCGCCAGCAGCATCGCGGGAATCAACAATGAGCAGTTCTTC; CDR3aa: CASSIAGINNEQFF
j_gene: TRBJ2-1; d_gene: TRBD2; abundance: NA; v_gene: TRBV5-5; len: 16; CDR3nt: TGTGCCAGCAGCTACTCGGCTAGCGGGGGTTCGAATGAGCAGTTCTTC; CDR3aa: CASSYSASGGSNEQFF
j_gene: TRBJ2-2; d_gene: TRBD1; abundance: NA; v_gene: TRBV5-5; len: 16; CDR3nt: TGTGCCAGCAGGGACGACAGGGGAGGTTGGACCGGGGAGCTGTTTTTT; CDR3aa: CASRDDRGGWTGELFF
j_gene: TRBJ1-1; d_gene: NA; abundance: NA; v_gene: TRBV7-9; len: 11; CDR3nt: TGTGCCAGCAGTTCGAGGGATGAAGCTTTCTTT; CDR3aa: CASSSRDEAFF
j_gene: TRBJ1-4; d_gene: NA; abundance: few; v_gene: TRBV2; len: 15; CDR3nt: TGTGCCAGCAACCCGGACAGTACAACTAATGAAAAACTGTTTTTT; CDR3aa: CASNPDSTTNEKLFF
j_gene: TRBJ1-6; d_gene: NA; abundance: NA; v_gene: TRBV7-9; len: 13; CDR3nt: TGTGCCTGCAGCTTAGGAACGGGTTCACCCCTCCACTTT; CDR3aa: CACSLGTGSPLHF
j_gene: TRBJ1-6; d_gene: NA; abundance: NA; v_gene: TRBV18; len: 18; CDR3nt: TGTGCCAGCTCACCAACCCAGGGGACCAACCCCTATAATTCACCCCTCCACTTT; CDR3aa: CASSPTQGTNPYNSPLHF
j_gene: TRBJ2-2; d_gene: TRBD1; abundance: NA; v_gene: TRBV19; len: 16; CDR3nt: TGTGCCAGTAGTACTCTACAGGGGGCGTACACCGGGGAGCTGTTTTTT; CDR3aa: CASSTLQGAYTGELFF
j_gene: TRBJ1-1; d_gene: TRBD1; abundance: NA; v_gene: TRBV6-5; len: 14; CDR3nt: TGTGCCAGCAGACAGGGGGGAATGAACACTGAAGCTTTCTTT; CDR3aa: CASRQGGMNTEAFF
j_gene: TRBJ1-2; d_gene: NA; abundance: NA; v_gene: TRBV3-1/TRBV3-2; len: 13; CDR3nt: TGTGCCAGCAGTCAACCTGCGAGGGATGGCTACACCTTC; CDR3aa: CASSQPARDGYTF
j_gene: TRBJ2-2; d_gene: NA; abundance: NA; v_gene: TRBV5-1; len: 16; CDR3nt: TGCGCCAGCAGCCCGACGGACAGCTTATTTACCGGGGAGCTGTTTTTT; CDR3aa: CASSPTDSLFTGELFF
j_gene: TRBJ1-2; d_gene: NA; abundance: NA; v_gene: TRBV7-9; len: 15; CDR3nt: TGTGCCAGCAGCTACCCAGGGGCCTTAATGGGAGGCTACACCTTC; CDR3aa: CASSYPGALMGGYTF
j_gene: TRBJ2-2; d_gene: NA; abundance: NA; v_gene: TRBV4-2; len: 16; CDR3nt: TGTGCCAGCAGCCAATTCATGATCGGTTCCACCGGGGAGCTGTTTTTT; CDR3aa: CASSQFMIGSTGELFF
j_gene: TRBJ2-3; d_gene: NA; abundance: NA; v_gene: TRBV6-5; len: 13; CDR3nt: TGTGCCAGCAAGGTCGGAGACACAGATACGCAGTATTTT; CDR3aa: CASKVGDTDTQYF
j_gene: TRBJ1-2; d_gene: TRBD1; abundance: few; v_gene: TRBV5-4; len: 16; CDR3nt: TGTGCCAGCAGCTTGGCCTTGCGGGACAGTAACTATGGCTACACCTTC; CDR3aa: CASSLALRDSNYGYTF
j_gene: TRBJ1-5; d_gene: NA; abundance: NA; v_gene: TRBV28; len: 12; CDR3nt: TGTGCCAGTCAGGGGTCGGATCAGCCCCAGCATTTT; CDR3aa: CASQGSDQPQHF
j_gene: TRBJ2-1; d_gene: NA; abundance: few; v_gene: TRBV30; len: 12; CDR3nt: TGTGCCTGGGGATTCCAGTTCAATGAGCAGTTCTTC; CDR3aa: CAWGFQFNEQFF
j_gene: TRBJ1-1; d_gene: TRBD1; abundance: NA; v_gene: TRBV28; len: 14; CDR3nt: TGTGCCAGCAGTTCTATAGGGACAGGGGACGAAGCTTTCTTT; CDR3aa: CASSSIGTGDEAFF